The 31 T cell receptor beta chains presented below share a single source sample, sequenced in a study of T-cell memory formation after mild COVID-19. In TCRdb, the 5' RACE reads were re-called with MiXCR into one record per CDR3 protein. The sample yields just over 350,000 distinct CDR3 sequences, 13% to 15% seen once. The sample taken for sequencing was PBMCs or a T cell subset sorted from them (not recorded which). The receptors originated from a man between 18 and 35 years old who had mild COVID-19 (a few samples of this study predate the infection). Cell type and time point are not known.

J is TRBJ1-3 and V is TRBV4-2, with D hard to call. The V end lost 4 bases, the J end lost 0 bases, and 7 bases lay between the germline ends. This CDR3 region has 14 residues. In germline, CDR1 is LGHNA, CDR2 YNFKEQ. The CDR3 DNA reads as TGTGCCAGCAGCCTAGGGAACTCTGGAAACACCATATATTTT. Protein sequence: CASSLGNSGNTIYF.

This clonotype has at least ten counts. The V and J genes are TRBV20-1 and TRBJ2-5; D is possibly TRBD1 or TRBD2 (5 bases each). The V gene lost 1 base and the J gene lost 5 bases, with 8 bases spanning the gap. In germline, CDR1 is DFQATT, CDR2 SNEGSKA (reference sequence). This CDR3 spans 12 amino acids. The CDR3 loop reads CSARAGAETQYF. CDR3 DNA: TGCAGTGCTAGAGCCGGGGCTGAGACCCAGTACTTC.

This clonotype was recorded at least ten times. As DNA, the CDR3 is TGTGCCAGCAGCTTAATTCCTAGCACAGATACGCAGTATTTT. It specifies CASSLIPSTDTQYF. V is TRBV7-3 and J is TRBJ2-3; unclear D gene. Germline assignment: CDR1 SGHTA and CDR2 FQGTGA. Trimming took 1 base from V and 0 from J, leaving 5 bases between them. The length of the CDR3 is 14 residues. Combining the CDR3 with reference TRBV7-3 and TRBJ2-3 gives the whole variable domain GAGVSQTPSNKVTEKGKYVELRCDPISGHTALYWYRQSLGQGPEFLIYFQGTGAADDSGLPNDRFFAVRPEGSVSTLKIQRTERGDSAVYLCASSLIPSTDTQYFGPGTRLTVL.

The chain carries TRBV7-9 and TRBJ1-2, with unresolved D. Per germline, CDR1 SEHNR and CDR2 FQNEAQ (reference sequence). CDR3 length equals 14 residues. Between the trimmed V and J ends, which lost 2 bases and 6 bases, there was a span of 13 bases. The CDR3 reads CASSLMTGGDGYTF. For the CDR3, the DNA is TGTGCCAGCAGCTTAATGACGGGTGGAGATGGCTACACCTTC.

This clonotype has ten or more counts. The chain employs TRBV5-1 and TRBJ2-2, with unresolved D. This CDR3 has 16 amino acids. Trimming stripped 2 bases from V and 0 bases from J, with 11 bases between. CDR1 and CDR2 from the germline V gene are SGHRS and YFSETQ. Here the CDR3 DNA reads TGCGCCAGCAGCTTAGAACCGACAACGAACACCGGGGAGCTGTTTTTT. It codes for CASSLEPTTNTGELFF.

This clonotype has just a few counts. Germline is not matched at one junction end, which may reflect a read error. The chain employs TRBV7-7 and TRBJ2-3, with 9 bases aligning to TRBD2. The CDR3 sequence is 15 residues long. CDR1 is SSHAT and CDR2 is FNYEAQ in the germline V gene (reference sequence). CDR3 sequence reads: CASSSGLASTDTQYF. In nucleotides, the CDR3 is TGTGCTAGCAGCTCGGGACTAGCCAGCACAGATACGCAGTATTTT.

This clonotype was seen a few times. The rearrangement uses TRBV29-1 and TRBJ1-1; D ambiguous. Germline CDR1 SQVTM, CDR2 ANQGSEA. The CDR3 has 12 residues. V lost 4 bases, J lost 1 base, and 7 bases lay in between. The CDR3 DNA is TGCAGCGTTGTGCCGGGGAACACTGAAGCTTTCTTT. Its protein product is CSVVPGNTEAFF.

In this sample, this clonotype turned up many times. V and J are TRBV28 and TRBJ2-2; TRBD1 aligns across 7 bases. The J segment lost 3 bases and the V segment lost 10 bases, leaving 11 bases of the junction unmatched. The CDR3 totals 15 residues. CDR1 is MDHEN and CDR2 is SYDVKM in the germline V gene. The CDR3 DNA reads as TGTGCCACCCTTCCCGGTGACAGGGACACCGGGGAGCTGTTTTTT. This translates into CATLPGDRDTGELFF.

This clonotype has just a few counts. The CDR3 region has the DNA TGTGCCAGCAGCCCCGGGACGGCAGTAGAAGAGACCCAGTACTTC. It specifies CASSPGTAVEETQYF. The chain has TRBV6-6 and TRBJ2-5, with D tentatively TRBD1 or TRBD2 (5 bases each). Trimming stripped 6 bases from V and 3 bases from J, with 17 bases between. The CDR3 has 15 residues. Germline V gives CDR1 MNHNY, CDR2 SVGAGI (reference sequence).

The chain combines TRBV5-1 with TRBJ1-1; the D gene is possibly TRBD1 (5 bases). Trimming removed 6 bases from V and 0 bases from J, with 15 bases in between. CDR1 SGHRS and CDR2 YFSETQ come from the germline V gene. The CDR3 has 15 residues. Here the CDR3 reads CASTLGRGMNTEAFF. In nucleotides, the CDR3 is TGCGCCAGCACCCTCGGACGGGGCATGAACACTGAAGCTTTCTTT.

Only a few counts were recorded for this clonotype. This sequence joins TRBV2 and TRBJ2-1; D is possibly TRBD2 (5 bases). This CDR3 spans 12 amino acids. Germline V gene data show CDR1 as SNHLY and CDR2 as FYNNEI. The germline V and J ends were trimmed by 5 bases and 10 bases, with 12 bases remaining between them. CDR3 nucleotides: TGTGCCAGCAGTCCCGATGGAGGCGAGCAGTTCTTC. This sequence encodes CASSPDGGEQFF.

The J gene is TRBJ1-6, the V gene TRBV10-3; D unclear. V was pared by 3 bases and J by 14 bases, with 17 bases between. Germline CDR1 reads ENHRY; CDR2 reads SYGVKD. This CDR3 is built from 14 residues. The CDR3 coding sequence is TGTGCCATCAGTGATTTGGCCCGTCGTGAGGCCCTCCACTTT. Translating it yields CAISDLARREALHF.

The CDR3 DNA is TGCAGTGCCCATCATCAGTACCAAGAGACCCAGTACTTC. This sequence encodes CSAHHQYQETQYF. This rearrangement joins TRBV20-1 to TRBJ2-5; D gene unclear. CDR3 length: 13 residues. Trimming removed 6 bases at V and 0 bases at J, with 11 bases between. Germline assignment: CDR1 DFQATT and CDR2 SNEGSKA (reference sequence).

The chain recombines TRBV7-2 with TRBJ2-3, with D possibly being TRBD2 (6 bases). The CDR3 contains 14 residues. Germline V lookup: CDR1 SGHTA, CDR2 FQGNSA. V lost 6 bases, J lost 0 bases, and 10 bases lay in between. CDR3 DNA: TGTGCCAGCAGAAGGACTATAAGCACAGATACGCAGTATTTT. It encodes CASRRTISTDTQYF.

The rearrangement links TRBV10-3 to TRBJ1-1; D ambiguous. The V end lost 2 bases, the J end lost 2 bases, and 12 bases lay between the germline ends. Looked up from germline, CDR1 is ENHRY and CDR2 is SYGVKD. This CDR3 is built from 15 residues. The CDR3, as DNA: TGTGCCATCAGTGAGCCCGAAGGCAGCAACACTGAAGCTTTCTTT. It encodes CAISEPEGSNTEAFF.

V usage is TRBV9 and J usage is TRBJ1-5; D remains unclear. This CDR3 has 13 residues. Between the trimmed V and J ends, which lost 0 bases and 9 bases, there was a span of 10 bases. Per germline, CDR1 SGDLS and CDR2 YYNGEE. The CDR3 sequence is CASSVGSAGPQHF. CDR3 coding DNA: TGTGCCAGCAGCGTAGGATCGGCGGGGCCCCAGCATTTT.

This clonotype was seen more than once but under ten times. The chain links TRBV7-6 to TRBJ1-2, with a tentative D call TRBD1 (6 bases). The germline V gene has CDR1 SGHVS and CDR2 FNYEAQ. This CDR3 spans 13 amino acids. The V and J ends lost 6 bases and 6 bases respectively, with 14 bases between them. The CDR3 region is CASSSRTANGYTF. CDR3 in DNA: TGTGCCAGCAGTTCACGGACAGCTAATGGCTACACCTTC.

The V call is TRBV10-3, the J call TRBJ2-7; possible D gene TRBD1, 6 bases. Per germline, CDR1 ENHRY and CDR2 SYGVKD. The CDR3 covers 15 residues. Trimming cost V 7 bases and J 1 base, with 17 bases left between them. CDR3 protein: CAITEGLQGSYEQYF. Here the CDR3 DNA reads TGTGCCATCACCGAAGGGCTCCAGGGGTCCTACGAGCAGTACTTC.

This clonotype was counted between two and nine times. The chain recombines TRBV14 with TRBJ2-7; a possible D gene is TRBD2 (6 bases). V shed 0 bases and J shed 6 bases, with 9 bases lying between them. The CDR3 extends over 13 amino acids. Per the germline V gene, CDR1 is SGHDN and CDR2 is FVKESK. CDR3 in DNA: TGTGCCAGCAGCCAAGATCGGAGGGCCGAGCAGTACTTC. Translation: CASSQDRRAEQYF.

This clonotype was found many times. This rearrangement joins TRBV6-7 to TRBJ2-6; 10 nucleotides match TRBD1. TRBV6-7 is an ORF for which the function is uncertain. The CDR3 totals 19 residues. V gave up 4 bases and J gave up 0 bases; unmatched junction bases: 9. The CDR3 region is CASSSRDRGFVSGANVLTF. CDR3 nucleotides: TGTGCCAGCAGTTCCCGGGACAGGGGATTCGTCTCTGGGGCCAACGTCCTGACTTTC.

This clonotype was observed a few times. This chain's CDR3 is CATMYHLTDNEKLFF. DNA for the CDR3: TGTGCCACCATGTACCACCTCACCGATAATGAAAAACTGTTTTTT. V gene TRBV24-1 combines with J gene TRBJ1-4, with D unresolved. Germline V gene lookup returns CDR1 KGHDR and CDR2 SFDVKD. With 8 bases removed from V and 4 bases from J, the gap between germline ends came to 16 bases. The CDR3 length is 15 residues.

This clonotype was observed at least ten times. The chain couples TRBV7-2 to TRBJ1-5; possible D gene TRBD1, 5 bases. This CDR3 has 15 residues. Germline lookup yields CDR1 SGHTA and CDR2 FQGNSA. V shed 2 bases and J shed 3 bases, with 11 bases lying between them. Written as DNA, the CDR3 is TGTGCCAGCAGCTTACCCGGACATAACAATCAGCCCCAGCATTTT. As protein: CASSLPGHNNQPQHF. The whole variable domain, filled in from reference TRBV7-2 and TRBJ1-5, reads GAGVSQSPSNKVTEKGKDVELRCDPISGHTALYWYRQSLGQGLEFLIYFQGNSAPDKSGLPSDRFSAERTGGSVSTLTIQRTQQEDSAVYLCASSLPGHNNQPQHFGDGTRLSIL.

This clonotype was seen more than once but under ten times. V and J are TRBV7-9 and TRBJ1-3; D may be TRBD1 (5 bases). The CDR3 extends over 16 amino acids. Deletions cut 3 bases from V and 0 bases from J, with 12 bases between. Germline CDR1 reads SEHNR; CDR2 reads FQNEAQ (reference sequence). The CDR3 protein is CASSLIRTSSGNTIYF. The CDR3 nucleotides are TGTGCCAGCAGCTTGATACGGACAAGCTCTGGAAACACCATATATTTT.

V usage is TRBV7-2 and J usage is TRBJ2-1; D is uncertain. This CDR3 has 14 residues. The germline CDR1 and CDR2 sequences are SGHTA and FQGNSA. The V end lost 7 bases, the J end lost 8 bases, and 18 bases lay between the germline ends. The CDR3 coding sequence is TGTGCCAGCATGCCTTGGTCGCTCAAGGATGAGCAGTTCTTC. It encodes CASMPWSLKDEQFF.

V gene TRBV20-1 combines with J gene TRBJ2-5; D perhaps matches TRBD1 (5 bases). The germline V gene has CDR1 DFQATT and CDR2 SNEGSKA (reference sequence). V lost 6 bases to trimming and J lost 3 bases, with 17 bases between them. The CDR3 has 14 residues. CDR3: CSARAPVSKETQYF. Written as DNA, the CDR3 is TGCAGTGCCAGGGCCCCCGTCAGTAAAGAGACCCAGTACTTC.

This clonotype was detected only a few times. This chain joins TRBV7-2 and TRBJ1-5; no reliable D call. V was trimmed by 1 base and J by 6 bases, leaving 7 bases between them. The length of the CDR3 is 13 residues. Germline CDR1 is SGHTA and CDR2 is FQGNSA. The CDR3 nucleotides are TGTGCCAGCAGCTTAGAGGTTCGTCAGCCCCAGCATTTT. It yields the protein CASSLEVRQPQHF.

This clonotype appeared many times. V gene TRBV6-2 or TRBV6-3 combines with J gene TRBJ2-1, with 9 bases fitting TRBD2. From germline, CDR1 is MNHEY and CDR2 SVGEGT. The CDR3 runs 14 residues. Trimming at V came to 6 bases and at J to 5 bases, leaving 5 bases not matched to a gene. The CDR3 DNA sequence: TGTGCCAGCAGACAGCGGGGGGTAGACAATGAGCAGTTCTTC. This sequence encodes CASRQRGVDNEQFF.

The chain carries TRBV6-2 or TRBV6-3 and TRBJ2-7; 7 nucleotides agree with TRBD2. Losses at the gene ends were 0 bases for V and 6 bases for J; bases not matched to a gene: 8. Germline CDR1 MNHEY, CDR2 SVGEGT. CDR3 length: 15 amino acids. This CDR3 reads CASSYSKSGDIEQYV. The CDR3 DNA sequence: TGTGCCAGCAGTTACTCGAAGAGCGGGGATATCGAGCAGTACGTC.

The chain joins TRBV4-1 to TRBJ2-2, with a possible D match to TRBD2 (5 bases). Germline V gene sequence: CDR1 MGHRA, CDR2 YSYEKL. The CDR3 spans 15 residues. Trimming stripped 4 bases from V and 2 bases from J, with 11 bases between. The CDR3 coding sequence is TGCGCCAGCAGCCGCGGTAGCGAAAACACCGGGGAGCTGTTTTTT. Protein: CASSRGSENTGELFF.

A few counts support this clonotype. The genes are TRBV7-2 and TRBJ1-2; D gene uncertain. CDR1 SGHTA and CDR2 FQGNSA come from the germline V gene. This CDR3 has 13 amino acids. V was clipped by 5 bases and J by 3 bases, with 10 bases between them. CDR3 protein: CASSQWADYGYTF. The CDR3, as DNA: TGTGCCAGCAGCCAGTGGGCCGACTATGGCTACACCTTC. Full variable domain (remainder filled in from reference TRBV7-2 and TRBJ1-2): GAGVSQSPSNKVTEKGKDVELRCDPISGHTALYWYRQSLGQGLEFLIYFQGNSAPDKSGLPSDRFSAERTGGSVSTLTIQRTQQEDSAVYLCASSQWADYGYTFGSGTRLTVV.

The chain links TRBV2 to TRBJ2-1, with D possibly matching TRBD2 (7 bases). CDR3 length: 13 amino acids. Trimming removed 8 bases at V and 15 bases at J, with 23 bases between. From germline, CDR1 is SNHLY and CDR2 FYNNEI. The CDR3 spells CASRGGGEGRGFF. The CDR3 DNA is TGTGCCAGCCGGGGCGGGGGCGAAGGCCGAGGGTTCTTC.